These 27 T cell receptor beta chains were all obtained from the same sample, sequenced in a study of blood T cells in healthy people across ages. Combining a sample-barcoded 5' primer with a J-beta primer mix, a second PCR ran for about 7 to 11 cycles. Using its own MiXCR run on the 5' RACE reads, TCRdb lists one record per CDR3 protein. The sample carries just under 750,000 distinct CDR3 sequences, 20% to 25% recorded once. The sequencing input was blood. These receptors all stem from a man between 65 and 85 years old in good health.

This clonotype was picked up a small number of times. A read error may produce the germline difference seen at one junction end. V usage is TRBV25-1 and J usage is TRBJ1-1; D gene unclear. There are 14 residues in the CDR3. CDR1 MGHDK and CDR2 SYGVNS come from the germline V gene. CDR3 loop: CASSEDTKGRMVSF. The CDR3, as DNA: TGTGCCAGCAGTGAAGATACAAAAGGCAGGATGGTTTCGTTT.

The rearrangement uses TRBV7-2 and TRBJ2-4; 8 nucleotides align to TRBD1. Germline CDR1 reads SGHTA; CDR2 reads FQGNSA. The CDR3 has 14 amino acids. After removal of 4 bases from V and 5 bases from J, the junction contained 4 bases not matched to a gene. The CDR3 reads CASSSQGGENIQYF. As DNA, the CDR3 is TGTGCCAGCAGCTCACAGGGGGGAGAAAACATTCAGTACTTC.

The rearrangement joins TRBV6-4 to TRBJ2-1; 10 nucleotides agree with TRBD2. After removal of 5 bases from V and 8 bases from J, the junction contained 6 bases not matched to a gene. There are 14 residues in the CDR3. Looked up from germline, CDR1 is MRHNA and CDR2 is SNTAGT. CDR3 sequence reads: CASSLAGVQDEQFF. CDR3 DNA: TGTGCCAGCAGTCTAGCGGGGGTCCAGGATGAGCAGTTCTTC.

The chain is built from TRBV30 and TRBJ2-1; TRBD2 matches 14 bases. CDR3 length equals 16 residues. Looked up from germline, CDR1 is GTSNPN and CDR2 is SVGIG (reference sequence). The ends lost 1 base at V and 10 bases at J; junction bases unmatched: 9. CDR3 region: CAWSGRTSGRPDEQFF. Here the CDR3 DNA reads TGTGCCTGGAGTGGGCGGACTAGCGGGAGGCCGGACGAGCAGTTCTTC. The variable domain in full, completed from reference TRBV30 and TRBJ2-1, reads SQTIHQWPATLVQPVGSPLSLECTVEGTSNPNLYWYRQAAGRGLQLLFYSVGIGQISSEVPQNLSASRPQDRQFILSSKKLLLSDSGFYLCAWSGRTSGRPDEQFFGPGTRLTVL.

Note on this clonotype: Possible read error: a much larger clone is one base away. The genes are TRBV29-1 and TRBJ1-4; unclear D gene. Germline V CDR1 and CDR2: SQVTM, ANQGSEA. The CDR3 extends over 14 amino acids. The CDR3 sequence is CSVGEYATNEKLVF. The CDR3 region has the DNA TGCAGCGTTGGCGAATACGCAACTAATGAAAAACTGGTTTTT.

This clonotype was picked up many times. This chain joins TRBV9 and TRBJ1-1; possible D gene TRBD1, 6 bases. V shed 0 bases and J shed 3 bases, with 18 bases lying between them. CDR3 length equals 17 residues. Germline assignment: CDR1 SGDLS and CDR2 YYNGEE. The CDR3 sequence is CASSVAAGGRTDTEAFF. The CDR3 DNA reads TGTGCCAGCAGCGTAGCGGCCGGGGGCAGGACGGACACTGAAGCTTTCTTT.

This clonotype was detected a few times. One junction end disagrees with the germline gene, perhaps due to a read error. The genes are TRBV6-6 and TRBJ2-7; no reliable D call. The germline CDR1 and CDR2 sequences are MNHNY and SVGAGI (reference sequence). The CDR3 length is 12 residues. In DNA form, the CDR3 reads TGTGCCAGCAGTTACGCCACGGAACAGTCTCACTTC. Its translation is CASSYATEQSHF.

This clonotype was seen a few times. V usage is TRBV20-1 and J usage is TRBJ2-2; D is perhaps TRBD2 (5 bases). The CDR3 spans 14 residues. V lost 0 bases, J lost 5 bases, and 10 bases lay in between. CDR1 is DFQATT and CDR2 is SNEGSKA in the germline V gene (reference sequence). The CDR3 sequence: CSARDRTETGELFF. The DNA of the CDR3 is TGCAGTGCTAGAGACAGGACTGAAACCGGGGAGCTGTTTTTT.

This clonotype showed up just a few times. The germline gene is not matched at one end of the junction; a read error may be the cause. The genes are TRBV6-6 and TRBJ2-3; D assignment may be TRBD1 or TRBD2 (5 bases each). The germline V gene has CDR1 MNHNY and CDR2 SVGAGI (reference sequence). The CDR3 sequence is 14 residues long. The CDR3, as DNA: TGTACCAGCAGTTGGGGGATGGGGTCAGACACGCAGTATTTT. Translating it yields CTSSWGMGSDTQYF.

The chain is built from TRBV11-1 and TRBJ2-7; 7 bases align to TRBD1. V was pared by 7 bases and J by 5 bases, with 11 bases of the junction left unmatched. The CDR3 length is 14 residues. The germline V gene encodes CDR1 SGHAT and CDR2 FQDESV (reference sequence). CDR3 nucleotide sequence: TGTGCCAGCAACCTTCGGGACAGCTCTGACGAGCAGTACTTC. Translating gives CASNLRDSSDEQYF.

This clonotype was recorded a few times. The rearrangement links TRBV20-1 to TRBJ1-2, with D uncertain. V was pared by 0 bases and J by 3 bases, with 14 bases between. The germline CDR1 and CDR2 sequences are DFQATT and SNEGSKA (reference sequence). The CDR3 spans 15 residues. CDR3 sequence (DNA): TGCAGTGCTAGAGATCGTGGGCGCAGCTACTATGGCTACACCTTC. Protein sequence: CSARDRGRSYYGYTF.

The chain joins TRBV14 to TRBJ2-7, with D unclear. Deletions cut 1 base from V and 3 bases from J, with 10 bases between. There are 14 residues in the CDR3. Per the germline V gene, CDR1 is SGHDN and CDR2 is FVKESK. The CDR3 DNA follows: TGTGCCAGCAGCCAAGCTGGTCCGATCTACGAGCAGTACTTC. Residues: CASSQAGPIYEQYF.

This chain joins TRBV29-1 and TRBJ2-2; no reliable D call. Germline V lookup: CDR1 SQVTM, CDR2 ANQGSEA. Between the trimmed V and J ends, which lost 6 bases and 3 bases, there was a span of 5 bases. This CDR3 contains 11 residues. In nucleotides, the CDR3 is TGCAGCGTCATACACACCGGGGAGCTGTTTTTT. This encodes CSVIHTGELFF.

CDR3 coding DNA: TGTGCCAGCAGTTTAGGTCAGGGGATCAAATCAGATACGCAGTATTTT. Amino acids: CASSLGQGIKSDTQYF. V gene TRBV28 combines with J gene TRBJ2-3; TRBD1 is a possible D gene (6 bases). V lost 2 bases and J lost 4, with 16 bases in between. Germline CDR1 MDHEN, CDR2 SYDVKM. The CDR3 totals 16 residues.

A few counts support this clonotype. This chain uses TRBV13 with TRBJ2-3, with TRBD2 identical over 7 bases. CDR3 length: 15 amino acids. Germline values: CDR1 PRHDT, CDR2 FYEKMQ (reference sequence). V was clipped by 6 bases and J by 7 bases; unmatched bases: 13. The CDR3 DNA reads as TGTGCCAGCAGGGACGGGAGGTTGGAAGGAAATACGCAGTATTTT. This translates into CASRDGRLEGNTQYF.

This rearrangement joins TRBV20-1 to TRBJ1-6; D unclear. This CDR3 comprises 15 residues. V lost 2 bases and J 8 bases, leaving 16 bases between the germline ends. Germline lookup yields CDR1 DFQATT and CDR2 SNEGSKA (reference sequence). The CDR3 DNA reads TGCAGTGCTAGAAGCCGACCAAGAAGTCATTCACCCCTCCACTTT. This translates into CSARSRPRSHSPLHF.

The genes are TRBV12-3 or TRBV12-4 and TRBJ2-5; D is unresolved. The assigned J gene may be wrong: the sequence end matches TRBJ2-7 better. There are 14 residues in the CDR3. CDR3 region: CASSFGRRTYEQYF. DNA of the CDR3: TGTGCCAGCAGTTTTGGTCGGCGGACCTACGAGCAGTACTTC.

The chain employs TRBV27 and TRBJ2-1; 8 nucleotides line up with TRBD2. The V gene end was trimmed by 5 bases and the J gene end by 1 base; junction bases not matched to a gene: 10. Germline assignment: CDR1 MNHEY and CDR2 SMNVEV (reference sequence). This CDR3 is 17 amino acids long. The CDR3 is CASSPQREFASYNEQFF. The CDR3 DNA follows: TGTGCCAGCAGTCCCCAGCGGGAGTTCGCGTCCTACAATGAGCAGTTCTTC.

As to this clonotype: A much larger clone lies one base from this, so it may be a read error. This sequence joins TRBV29-1 and TRBJ2-2, with D possibly being TRBD2 (6 bases). This CDR3 contains 12 residues. Germline CDR1 is SQVTM and CDR2 is ANQGSEA. Trimming shortened V by 8 bases and J by 0 bases, and 7 bases separated the two germline ends. The CDR3 is CSWGANTGELFF. CDR3 nucleotides: TGCAGCTGGGGGGCGAACACCGGGGAGCTGTTTTTT.

This chain joins TRBV29-1 and TRBJ2-3; TRBD2 aligns across 8 bases. The trim removed 6 bases at V and 3 bases at J, leaving 8 bases unmatched. CDR3 length equals 14 residues. CDR1 and CDR2 (germline): SQVTM, ANQGSEA. CDR3 sequence reads: CSVGRLAGTDTQYF. The CDR3 DNA sequence: TGCAGCGTGGGTCGGCTAGCGGGTACAGATACGCAGTATTTT.

The chain links TRBV6-6 to TRBJ1-5, with D perhaps matching TRBD1 (5 bases). This CDR3 is 15 amino acids long. Looked up from germline, CDR1 is MNHNY and CDR2 is SVGAGI (reference sequence). V dropped 2 bases and J dropped 2 bases, with 10 bases sitting between them. CDR3 sequence reads: CASSYGGNGNQPQHF. DNA of the CDR3: TGTGCCAGCAGTTACGGGGGGAACGGCAATCAGCCCCAGCATTTT.

This clonotype appeared a few times. The chain joins TRBV20-1 to TRBJ1-2; D is uncertain. The germline V and J ends were trimmed by 2 bases and 3 bases, with 10 bases remaining between them. Germline V gene lookup returns CDR1 DFQATT and CDR2 SNEGSKA (reference sequence). CDR3 size: 13 residues. CDR3 coding DNA: TGCAGTGCTAGAACACCGTTGGACTATGGCTACACCTTC. Protein sequence: CSARTPLDYGYTF.

This clonotype was counted between two and nine times. The V gene is TRBV6-2 or TRBV6-3, the J gene TRBJ2-3; D possibly corresponds to TRBD2 (7 bases). Germline V lookup: CDR1 MNHEY, CDR2 SVGEGT. The V end was cut by 6 bases, the J end by 6 bases, with 19 bases between. The CDR3 extends over 15 amino acids. The CDR3 coding sequence is TGTGCCAGCAGCCAGACGGGGGGCGTAGGGGATACGCAGTATTTT. Encoded protein: CASSQTGGVGDTQYF.

As DNA, the CDR3 is TGTGCTAGTGGTTTGACATTCTCGGGACAGGGGAAAAATGAGCAGTTCTTC. Amino acids: CASGLTFSGQGKNEQFF. V usage is TRBV12-5 and J usage is TRBJ2-1, with TRBD1 matching 10 bases. The V and J ends lost 2 bases and 7 bases, in that order; junction bases with no gene match: 11. This CDR3 has 17 amino acids. Germline lookup yields CDR1 LGHNT and CDR2 FRNRAP.

V gene TRBV7-6 combines with J gene TRBJ1-1; D may be TRBD1 (6 bases). This CDR3 region has 14 residues. Germline-derived CDR1 and CDR2 are SGHVS and FNYEAQ. V lost 5 bases and J 6 bases, leaving 16 bases between the germline ends. The CDR3 bases are TGTGCCAGCAGCCGGGGGGGCAGTCTAGCTGAAGCTTTCTTT. Its protein is CASSRGGSLAEAFF.

This clonotype has only a few counts. The rearrangement joins TRBV5-5 to TRBJ1-3; no firm D call. Germline V gives CDR1 SGHKS, CDR2 YYEKEE (reference sequence). The V end lost 5 bases, the J end lost 1 base, and 13 bases lay between the germline ends. The CDR3 consists of 15 residues. The CDR3 DNA is TGTGCCAGCAGTCTACAGTGGGGATCTGGAAACACCATATATTTT. Amino acids: CASSLQWGSGNTIYF.

The J gene is TRBJ2-3, the V gene TRBV20-1; the match to TRBD2 covers 7 bases. Germline assignment: CDR1 DFQATT and CDR2 SNEGSKA (reference sequence). The CDR3 runs 15 residues. J gave up 1 base and V 5 bases, and 9 bases lay outside the gene matches. For the CDR3, the DNA is TGCAGTGCTCTAGTTCCTAGCGGACGCACAGATACGCAGTATTTT. It specifies CSALVPSGRTDTQYF.